This T cell receptor beta chain comes out of a study of somatic mutations in cytotoxic T cells in rheumatoid arthritis. Study as a whole: Blood samples of 30 to 35 ml were drawn from patients (in EDTA) right after diagnosis and before any treatment.

Study outcomes and limitations: Among patients with rheumatoid arthritis, but not healthy controls, CD8+ clonality increased with age.

In the case of this clone: Its specificity is not known.

TCRdb's copy holds only in-frame clones and misses some; the assay was immunoSEQ multiplex PCR. The sample records some 14,000 clones, around 78% being singletons. The CDR3 is 11 amino acids. Germline V lookup: CDR1 SGHNT, CDR2 YYREEE (reference sequence). V lost 5 bases, J lost 7 bases, and 9 bases lay in between. The rearrangement joins TRBV5-4 to TRBJ1-1; possible D gene TRBD1, 5 bases. The TCR originated in an adult with rheumatoid arthritis. The sequenced sample consisted of CD8+ T cells sorted from blood. The DNA for the CDR3 is TGTGCCAGCAGAGAGGGGCTTGAAGCTTTCTTT. It translates to CASREGLEAFF.